This T cell receptor beta chain was sequenced for a study of blood T cell repertoires in COVID-19. The overall study: Material from acute and convalescent COVID-19 was sourced from the United States, Italy and Spain. Sources were T cells, B-cell-depleted T cells, or PBMCs; the material itself was cDNA or gDNA.

Per the authors' pipeline: Reference gene primer amplification gave estimated nucleated cell counts. Data came from immunoSEQ multiplex PCR; TCRdb stores just in-frame clones and leaves some out. V and J calls and clone size are those listed in that table; D and trimming were worked out from the DNA. Found here are about 190,000 clones, nearly 85% of them singletons; the top ten hold about 4.8%. This CDR3 has 15 residues. The germline CDR1 and CDR2 sequences are SNHLY and FYNNEI. Losses at the gene ends were 6 bases for V and 5 bases for J; bases not matched to a gene: 9. This clonotype was sampled from a woman aged 25 to 39 with acute or convalescent COVID-19. What was sequenced was peripheral blood. The V call is TRBV2, the J call TRBJ2-7, with TRBD2 matching over 11 bases. CDR3 nucleotides: TGTGCCAGCAGCCTAGAACTAGCGGGAGTCAACGAGCAGTACTTC. It codes for CASSLELAGVNEQYF. Complete variable domain (other parts from reference TRBV2 and TRBJ2-7): EPEVTQTPSHQVTQMGQEVILRCVPISNHLYFYWYRQILGQKVEFLVSFYNNEISEKSEIFDDQFSVERPDGSNFTLKIRSTKLEDSAMYFCASSLELAGVNEQYFGPGTRLTVT.